Below, 11 T cell receptor beta chains from the same sample are listed, as sequenced in a study of tumor-infiltrating lymphocytes in localized non-small cell lung cancer. Sequencing was performed with immunoSEQ multiplex PCR; in TCRdb, only in-frame clones are kept and a portion is missing. This sample has 17,000 or so clones, with approximately 79% found just once. Source material: lung tumor tissue. The receptors come from a human donor with non-small cell lung cancer.

The rearrangement joins TRBV7-6 to TRBJ2-7; TRBD1 aligns across 8 bases. The ends lost 5 bases at V and 6 bases at J; junction bases unmatched: 9. Germline loops: CDR1 SGHVS, CDR2 FNYEAQ. The CDR3 length is 14 residues. The CDR3 DNA is TGTGCCAGCAGCGCCCGCAGGACAGGGCCCGAGCAGTACTTC. Its protein is CASSARRTGPEQYF.

The CDR3 spells CASRTSGTGDFETQYF. CDR3 in DNA: TGTGCCAGCAGGACAAGCGGGACAGGGGATTTCGAGACCCAGTACTTC. V is TRBV2 and J is TRBJ2-5; 10 bases fit TRBD1. CDR3 length equals 16 residues. V trimming: 6 bases; J trimming: 5 bases; junction bases outside the gene matches: 12. From germline, CDR1 is SNHLY and CDR2 FYNNEI.

This clone was seen a handful of times. The rearrangement links TRBV10-3 to TRBJ2-5; D ambiguous. V was shortened by 10 bases and J by 1 base, with 19 bases between the two germline ends. Germline lookup yields CDR1 ENHRY and CDR2 SYGVKD. The CDR3 is made up of 15 amino acids. CDR3 sequence reads: CATKERLGTQETQYF. The DNA for the CDR3 is TGTGCCACCAAGGAACGGTTAGGAACCCAAGAGACCCAGTACTTC.

The rearrangement joins TRBV29-1 to TRBJ2-4; TRBD2 aligns across 13 bases. V dropped 4 bases and J dropped 7; count of bases not matched to a gene: 7. The CDR3 extends over 15 amino acids. Germline CDR1 is SQVTM and CDR2 is ANQGSEA. CDR3 residues: CSVVGTSGTQNIQYF. The DNA of the CDR3 is TGCAGCGTTGTTGGGACTAGCGGGACACAGAACATTCAGTACTTC. Drawing the rest from reference TRBV29-1 and TRBJ2-4, the complete variable domain is SAVISQKPSRDICQRGTSLTIQCQVDSQVTMMFWYRQQPGQSLTLIATANQGSEATYESGFVIDKFPISRPNLTFSTLTVSNMSPEDSSIYLCSVVGTSGTQNIQYFGAGTRLSVL.

Only a few counts were recorded for this clone. This chain connects TRBV30 to TRBJ2-7, with D possibly TRBD1 on 6 matching bases. Germline V lookup: CDR1 GTSNPN, CDR2 SVGIG (reference sequence). V lost 7 bases, J lost 0 bases, and 19 bases lay in between. This CDR3 has 15 amino acids. CDR3 residues: CASTGAQGYSYEQYF. CDR3 DNA: TGTGCCTCCACCGGGGCACAGGGCTACTCCTACGAGCAGTACTTC.

This CDR3 is CASSSGTSGSRNEQFF. CDR3 coding DNA: TGTGCCAGCAGTTCCGGGACTAGCGGGAGTAGGAATGAGCAGTTCTTC. The chain is built from TRBV6-5 and TRBJ2-1, with TRBD2 matching 14 bases. Germline-derived CDR1 and CDR2 are MNHEY and SVGAGI. CDR3 size: 16 residues. Trimming at V came to 4 bases and at J to 7 bases, leaving 6 bases not matched to a gene.

This clone was picked up one time. V is TRBV5-1 and J is TRBJ2-7, with D hard to call. The CDR3 extends over 14 amino acids. Germline V gene data show CDR1 as SGHRS and CDR2 as YFSETQ. V lost 0 bases and J lost 1, with 8 bases in between. CDR3 bases: TGCGCCAGCAGCTTGGCGGCCAATTCCTACGAGCAGTACTTC. As protein: CASSLAANSYEQYF.

The chain employs TRBV19 and TRBJ1-4, with D hard to call. This CDR3 contains 11 residues. Between the trimmed V and J ends, which lost 1 base and 10 bases, there was a span of 4 bases. Germline CDR1 is LNHDA and CDR2 is SQIVND (reference sequence). The CDR3 reads CASSIAAKLFF. The DNA of the CDR3 is TGTGCCAGTAGTATAGCGGCAAAACTGTTTTTT. Full variable domain (outside the CDR3, taken from reference TRBV19 and TRBJ1-4): DGGITQSPKYLFRKEGQNVTLSCEQNLNHDAMYWYRQDPGQGLRLIYYSQIVNDFQKGDIAEGYSVSREKKESFPLTVTSAQKNPTAFYLCASSIAAKLFFGSGTQLSVL.

This chain joins TRBV5-1 and TRBJ2-7; TRBD1 aligns across 8 bases. The CDR3 covers 16 residues. Germline V gene data show CDR1 as SGHRS and CDR2 as YFSETQ. Trimming took 3 bases from V and 6 from J; bases not matched to a gene: 14. As DNA, the CDR3 is TGCGCCAGCAGCTCCCAGCTCGGCGAACAGGGGGGCGAGCAGTACTTC. Its protein is CASSSQLGEQGGEQYF.

CDR3 nucleotides: TGTGCCAGCAGCTTGACAGGGTTAGTTAACACTGAAGCTTTCTTT. This translates into CASSLTGLVNTEAFF. The chain employs TRBV5-8 and TRBJ1-1; D possibly corresponds to TRBD1 (6 bases). CDR3 length equals 15 residues. Germline V gives CDR1 SGHTS, CDR2 YDEGEE. Trimming shortened V by 1 base and J by 2 bases, and 12 bases separated the two germline ends.

The V and J genes are TRBV5-1 and TRBJ2-2; 11 bases match TRBD2. After removal of 6 bases from V and 3 bases from J, the junction contained 16 bases not matched to a gene. Germline V lookup: CDR1 SGHRS, CDR2 YFSETQ. The CDR3 extends over 19 amino acids. In DNA, the CDR3 is TGCGCCAGCAACCCAGTGGGTAGCGGGAGGGCCATCGACACCGGGGAGCTGTTTTTT. It codes for CASNPVGSGRAIDTGELFF.